Each of the 2 T cell receptor beta chains below was sequenced from the same sample in a study of blood T cell repertoires in COVID-19. Sequenced by immunoSEQ multiplex PCR; TCRdb stores in-frame clones only, minus some. The repertoire includes hundreds of thousands of clones, more than 90% of them detected once, and around 2.7% sits in the top ten. The material sequenced was PBMCs or T cells enriched from blood (not recorded which). All receptors derive from a man in his fifties or sixties who had recovered from COVID-19.

The chain has TRBV29-1 and TRBJ2-5; TRBD2 agrees at 11 bases. V lost 6 bases and J lost 2; bases outside the gene matches: 11. The CDR3 sequence is 16 residues long. Per germline, CDR1 SQVTM and CDR2 ANQGSEA. DNA of the CDR3: TGCAGCGTCGGAAACATAGCGGGGGGGCTACAAGAGACCCAGTACTTC. It translates to CSVGNIAGGLQETQYF. The complete variable domain, with remaining parts taken from reference TRBV29-1 and TRBJ2-5, reads SAVISQKPSRDICQRGTSLTIQCQVDSQVTMMFWYRQQPGQSLTLIATANQGSEATYESGFVIDKFPISRPNLTFSTLTVSNMSPEDSSIYLCSVGNIAGGLQETQYFGPGTRLLVL.

This clone was seen a few times. This chain joins TRBV7-8 and TRBJ1-3, with D uncertain. The germline V gene has CDR1 SGHVS and CDR2 FQNEAQ. Trimming shortened V by 5 bases and J by 5 bases, and 7 bases separated the two germline ends. This CDR3 region has 12 residues. This CDR3 reads CASSLARNTIYF. The CDR3 bases are TGTGCCAGCAGCCTGGCCCGAAACACCATATATTTT.